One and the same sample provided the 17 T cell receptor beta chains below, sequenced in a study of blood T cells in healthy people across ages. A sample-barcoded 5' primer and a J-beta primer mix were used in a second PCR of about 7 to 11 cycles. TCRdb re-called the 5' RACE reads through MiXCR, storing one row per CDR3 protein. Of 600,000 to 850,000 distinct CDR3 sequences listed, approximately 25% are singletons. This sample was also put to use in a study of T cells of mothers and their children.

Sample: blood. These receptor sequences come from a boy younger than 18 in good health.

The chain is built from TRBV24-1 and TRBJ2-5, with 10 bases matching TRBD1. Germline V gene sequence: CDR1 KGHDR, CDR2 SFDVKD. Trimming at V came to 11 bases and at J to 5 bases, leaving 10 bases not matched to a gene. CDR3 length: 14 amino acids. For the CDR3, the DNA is TGTGCCAGACCGGGACAGGGGTCGAGGGAGACCCAGTACTTC. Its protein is CARPGQGSRETQYF.

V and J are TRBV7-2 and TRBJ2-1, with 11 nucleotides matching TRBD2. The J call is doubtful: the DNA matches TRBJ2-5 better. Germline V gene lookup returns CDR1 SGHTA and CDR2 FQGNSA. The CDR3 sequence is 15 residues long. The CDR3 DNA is TGTGCCAGCAGCCAGACTAGCGGGGAATGGGAGACCCAGTACTTC. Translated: CASSQTSGEWETQYF.

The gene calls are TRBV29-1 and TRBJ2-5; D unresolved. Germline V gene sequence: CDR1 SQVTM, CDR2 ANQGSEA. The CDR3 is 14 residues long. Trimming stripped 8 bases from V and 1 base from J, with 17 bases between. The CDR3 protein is CSLLERTFQETQYF. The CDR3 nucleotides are TGCAGCCTTTTGGAGCGAACCTTCCAAGAGACCCAGTACTTC.

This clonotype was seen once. The CDR3 nucleotides read TGTGCCAGCCTCTCCGTTAGCAGCTGGGAGCAGTACTTC. Its translation: CASLSVSSWEQYF. V and J are TRBV6-2 or TRBV6-3 and TRBJ2-7, with D hard to call. The CDR3 is 13 amino acids. V was shortened by 8 bases and J by 7 bases, with 18 bases between the two germline ends. Germline V gene data show CDR1 as MNHEY and CDR2 as SVGEGT.

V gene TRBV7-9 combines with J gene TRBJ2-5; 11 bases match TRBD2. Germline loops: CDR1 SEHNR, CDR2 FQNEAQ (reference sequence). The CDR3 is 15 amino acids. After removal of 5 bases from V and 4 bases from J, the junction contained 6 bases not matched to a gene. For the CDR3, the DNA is TGTGCCAGCAGCCCGGTAGCGGGGGGGCCAGAGACCCAGTACTTC. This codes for CASSPVAGGPETQYF. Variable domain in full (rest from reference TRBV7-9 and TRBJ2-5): DTGVSQNPRHKITKRGQNVTFRCDPISEHNRLYWYRQTLGQGPEFLTYFQNEAQLEKSRLLSDRFSAERPKGSFSTLEIQRTEQGDSAMYLCASSPVAGGPETQYFGPGTRLLVL.

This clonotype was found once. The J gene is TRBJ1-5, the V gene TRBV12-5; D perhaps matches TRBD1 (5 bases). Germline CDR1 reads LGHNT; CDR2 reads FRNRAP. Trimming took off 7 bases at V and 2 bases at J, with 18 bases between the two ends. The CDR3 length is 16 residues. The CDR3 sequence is CASVDQAGVGNQPQHF. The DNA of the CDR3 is TGTGCTAGTGTCGATCAAGCGGGGGTCGGCAATCAGCCCCAGCATTTT.

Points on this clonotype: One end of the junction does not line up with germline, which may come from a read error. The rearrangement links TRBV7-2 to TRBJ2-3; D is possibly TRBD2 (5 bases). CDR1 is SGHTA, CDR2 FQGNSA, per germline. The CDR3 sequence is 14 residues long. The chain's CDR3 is CASSLGRYTDTQYF. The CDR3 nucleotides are TGTGCCAGTAGCTTGGGGAGATACACAGATACGCAGTATTTT.

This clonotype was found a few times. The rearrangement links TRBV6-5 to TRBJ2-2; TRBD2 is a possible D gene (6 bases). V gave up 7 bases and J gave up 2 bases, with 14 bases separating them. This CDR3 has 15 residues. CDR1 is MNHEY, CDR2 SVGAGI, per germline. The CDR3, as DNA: TGTGCCAGCATCTCCGGACTACCTAACACCGGGGAGCTGTTTTTT. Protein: CASISGLPNTGELFF.

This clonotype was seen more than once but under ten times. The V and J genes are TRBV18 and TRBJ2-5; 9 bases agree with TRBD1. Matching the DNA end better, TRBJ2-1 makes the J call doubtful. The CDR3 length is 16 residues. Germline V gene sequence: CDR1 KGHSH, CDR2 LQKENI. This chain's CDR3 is CASSPGRTGAYNEQFF. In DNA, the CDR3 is TGTGCCAGCTCACCGGGCCGGACAGGGGCTTACAATGAGCAGTTCTTC.

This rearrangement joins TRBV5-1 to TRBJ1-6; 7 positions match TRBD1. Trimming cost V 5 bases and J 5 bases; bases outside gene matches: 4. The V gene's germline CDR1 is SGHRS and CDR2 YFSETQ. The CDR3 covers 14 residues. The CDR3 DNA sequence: TGCGCCAGCAGACGGGACAGAAATAATTCACCCCTCCACTTT. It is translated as CASRRDRNNSPLHF.

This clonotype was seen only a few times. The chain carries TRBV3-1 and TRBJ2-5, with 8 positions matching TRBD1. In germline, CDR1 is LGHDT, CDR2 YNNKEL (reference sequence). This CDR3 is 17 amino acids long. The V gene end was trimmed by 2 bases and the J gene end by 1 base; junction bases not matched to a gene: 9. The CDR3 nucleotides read TGTGCCAGCAGCCAACGCGCGGACAGGGAAGGCCAAGAGACCCAGTACTTC. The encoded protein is CASSQRADREGQETQYF.

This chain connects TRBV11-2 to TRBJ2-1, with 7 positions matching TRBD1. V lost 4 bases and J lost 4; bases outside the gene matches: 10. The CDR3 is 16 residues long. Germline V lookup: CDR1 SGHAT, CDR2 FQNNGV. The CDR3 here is CASSSYRDSRYNEQFF. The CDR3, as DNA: TGTGCCAGCAGCTCTTACCGGGACAGCCGATACAATGAGCAGTTCTTC.

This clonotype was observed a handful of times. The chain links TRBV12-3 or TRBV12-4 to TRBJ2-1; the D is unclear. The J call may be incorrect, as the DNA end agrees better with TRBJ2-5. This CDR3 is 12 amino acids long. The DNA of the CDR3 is TGTGCCAGCAGTCTCGGACGGGTGACCCAGTACTTC. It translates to CASSLGRVTQYF.

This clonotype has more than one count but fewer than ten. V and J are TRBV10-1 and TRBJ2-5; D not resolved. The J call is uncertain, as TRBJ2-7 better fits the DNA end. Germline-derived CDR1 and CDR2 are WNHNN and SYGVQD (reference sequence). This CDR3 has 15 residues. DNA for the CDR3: TGCGCCAGCAGTGAGTCCGGCCCCCGGGCCTACGAGCAGTACTTC. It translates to CASSESGPRAYEQYF.

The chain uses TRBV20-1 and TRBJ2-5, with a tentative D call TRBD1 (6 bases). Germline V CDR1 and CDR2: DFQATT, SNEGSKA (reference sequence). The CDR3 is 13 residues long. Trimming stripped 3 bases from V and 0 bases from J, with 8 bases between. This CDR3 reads CSARYRDQETQYF. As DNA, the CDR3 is TGCAGTGCTAGGTACAGGGACCAAGAGACCCAGTACTTC.

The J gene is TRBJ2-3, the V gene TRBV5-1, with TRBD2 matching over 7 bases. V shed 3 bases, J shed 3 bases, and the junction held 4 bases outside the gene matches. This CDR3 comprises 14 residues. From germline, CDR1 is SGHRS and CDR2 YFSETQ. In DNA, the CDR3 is TGCGCCAGCAGCTGGCGGGAGCAGACAGATACGCAGTATTTT. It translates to CASSWREQTDTQYF.

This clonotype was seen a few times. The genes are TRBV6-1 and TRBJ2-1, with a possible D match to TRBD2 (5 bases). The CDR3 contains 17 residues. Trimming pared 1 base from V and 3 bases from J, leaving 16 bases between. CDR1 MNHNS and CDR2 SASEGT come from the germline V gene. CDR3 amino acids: CASSEEALGPGYNEQFF. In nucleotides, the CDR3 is TGTGCCAGCAGTGAAGAGGCACTAGGACCGGGCTACAATGAGCAGTTCTTC.